This T cell receptor (beta chain) was captured by sequencing in a study of molecular identifiers for immune sequencing clone quantification (dated by TCRdb to the late 2010s). For context, the study as a whole: For a replicate experiment, RNA from about 21,000 or 97,000 naive CD8 T cells was divided into five aliquots, of which four were sequenced. The study was a methods study using CD8 T cells to benchmark molecular-identifier clustering-based TCR repertoire sequencing (MIDCIRS) and TCR RNA copy counting. Overall study results and their limits: Without barcode sub-clustering, chimeric consensus sequences inflated TCR diversity; chimeras reached as high as 47%. In CMV-specific effector cells, over 99% of molecules were held by clones above 20 RNA copies, whereas under 1% of molecules were held by such clones in naive cells. A single cell's worth of spiked-in Jurkat TCR RNA was reported detectable even among 750,000 to 1,000,000 naive CD8 T cells. Naive libraries contained spiked-in Jurkat TCR RNA (around ten copies' worth), which is not part of the donor repertoire. Approximately 3.3 recovered TCR RNA copies per cell were obtained by modeling, versus around 9.8 by digital PCR, implying a capture efficiency of 30% to 35%. Highly expanded clone sizes could be underestimated if identical TCR molecules share a barcode.

Libraries of naive CD8 T cells were built from around 20,000 to 990,000 sorted cells, with 10%, 30% or 50% of the purified RNA used. Naive CD8 T cells, defined as CD8+CD4-CCR7+CD45RA+, were FACS-sorted into RLT Plus buffer on a BD FACSAria II. To test detection sensitivity, Jurkat RNA equal to ten TCR copies was added to samples of about 17,000-1,100,000 naive CD8 T cells. CD8 T cells were enriched with RosetteSep CD8+ T Cell Enrichment Cocktail and Ficoll-Paque, followed by ACK red cell lysis. A note on this clonotype: Its antigen is not yet known. Base qualities are missing; no much larger clone stands one base away.

Receptor libraries were prepared by PCR. TCRdb names NextSeq 500 as the instrument used. Preparation of bulk TCR libraries followed a previously described approach, with the TCR primers listed in Table S5. Total RNA was purified with the Qiagen AllPrep DNA/RNA kit. Before analysis, reads from multiple sequencing runs of the same library were pooled. As for the authors' bioinformatics: Reads were retained only if an exact TCR constant sequence was present, and the retained reads were trimmed to 150 nt and grouped according to their 12-nt molecular barcodes. Within each barcode group, reads were sub-clustered at a 15% Levenshtein threshold, and quality-weighted consensus sequences were built per RNA molecule. Non-functional sequences were removed, as were lower-count sequences one edit away from another. Barcode sub-clusters with fewer than 20% of the maximum read count were removed, based on fitting two negative binomial distributions. The public reads were run again by TCRdb, first through fastp at Q25 and then through MiXCR, and only productive beta chains were kept. Rows matching on CDR3 protein sequence are summarized as one entry with the most common DNA and genes. For this entry, the V and J calls and clone size follow TCRdb and not the study's own pipeline. The sample yields more than 550,000 distinct CDR3 sequences; about 25% were counted once. The top ten hold about 0.84% of the sample.

The source is a human donor in good health. Some libraries in this study had Jurkat cell RNA spiked in. The specimen sequenced was naive CD8+ T cells from blood, with Jurkat cell RNA spiked in. Read against the paper, the sample's cell subset or site label means: FACS-sorted CD8+CD4-CCR7+CD45RA+ naive T cells.

Here is the DNA: TGTGCCGGCACCGACGGAATGAACACTGAAGCTTTCTTT. This gives the protein CAGTDGMNTEAFF. The chain uses TRBV27 and TRBJ1-1; the D gene remains uncertain. For CDR1 and CDR2, the germline V gene (reference sequence) lists MNHEY and SMNVEV. Trimming takes 11 bases from V and 0 bases from J, and the germline ends sit 13 bases apart. Taken from cysteine to phenylalanine, the CDR3 has 13 residues. Kept here is only the CDR3 DNA, which spans 39 bases and is read in frame from base 1.